This TCR beta chain comes out of a study of cytomegalovirus exposure and HLA in healthy donors. 60 Vbeta and 13 Jbeta primers were used in PCR. Generated by immunoSEQ multiplex PCR, the TCRdb table keeps only in-frame clones and is missing some. The sample gives about 120,000 clones, around 80% of which show up once; around 3.2% is in the top ten. Germline CDR1 is SGHAT and CDR2 is FQNNGV. V gave up 2 bases and J gave up 4 bases, with 6 bases separating them. The CDR3 loop spans 13 amino acids. The chain has TRBV11-2 and TRBJ1-5; D not certain. This clonotype originated in a woman aged 55-75 years in good health and CMV-seropositive. What was sequenced was PBMCs. The CDR3 DNA is TGTGCCAGCAGCTTAACGGGTAATCAGCCCCAGCATTTT. Its protein is CASSLTGNQPQHF.